The rows below give T cell receptor beta chains drawn from one sample of a study of shared clonotypes between healthy human individuals. Some clones are missing from TCRdb's copy, which holds only in-frame ones; the method was immunoSEQ multiplex PCR. Among approximately 470,000 clones listed, approximately 81% were seen once. Sequenced input: PBMCs. These receptors were collected from a woman aged 40 to 50 in good health. Some clones in this sample may be carry-over from other donors' samples. The CDR3 runs from the conserved cysteine through the conserved F or W. Each record gives: J gene, V gene, D gene, clone size, CDR3 protein, CDR3 DNA. A D gene is named only where the DNA matches it firmly. Some rows have no size entry. The others give once, few or many, or a class for an expanded clone.

TRBJ1-2 | TRBV27 | . | . | CASSLSPRQDYGYTF | TGTGCCAGCAGTTTATCGCCTCGGCAGGACTATGGCTACACCTTC
TRBJ1-5 | TRBV19 | TRBD1 | . | CASRAQGADNQPQHF | TGTGCCAGTAGGGCACAGGGGGCGGACAATCAGCCCCAGCATTTT
TRBJ2-2 | TRBV7-6 | . | few | CASSLSGTGELFF | TGTGCCAGCAGCTTAAGTGGCACCGGGGAGCTGTTTTTT
TRBJ1-1 | TRBV5-7 | TRBD1 | . | CASSSWDRGTEAFF | TGTGCCAGCAGCTCATGGGACAGGGGAACTGAAGCTTTCTTT
TRBJ1-5 | TRBV7-2 | TRBD1 | . | CASSLQTGPNQPQHF | TGTGCCAGCAGCTTACAGACAGGGCCCAATCAGCCCCAGCATTTT
TRBJ2-1 | TRBV7-9 | TRBD1 | . | CASSPDGRGQYNEQFF | TGTGCCAGCAGCCCCGACGGCAGGGGGCAATACAATGAGCAGTTCTTC
TRBJ1-5 | TRBV6-1 | . | . | CASSDRVGNQPQHF | TGTGCCAGCAGTGACAGGGTTGGCAATCAGCCCCAGCATTTT
TRBJ2-7 | TRBV19 | TRBD2 | . | CASSVLAGEGAEQYF | TGTGCCAGTAGCGTTTTAGCGGGAGAGGGCGCCGAGCAGTACTTC
TRBJ1-5 | TRBV28 | . | . | CASSAPPGLNQPQHF | TGTGCCAGCAGTGCCCCGCCGGGGCTCAATCAGCCCCAGCATTTT
TRBJ1-1 | TRBV4-2 | . | . | CASSRGGTGNTEAFF | TGTGCCAGCAGCCGGGGCGGTACTGGGAACACTGAAGCTTTCTTT
TRBJ2-5 | TRBV7-2 | . | few | CASSLDLGETQYF | TGTGCCAGCAGCTTAGATCTGGGTGAGACCCAGTACTTC
TRBJ1-2 | TRBV6-5 | TRBD1 | . | CASSVGQGKEGYTF | TGTGCCAGCAGTGTTGGACAGGGAAAAGAGGGCTACACCTTC
TRBJ1-2 | TRBV18 | . | . | CASSPGDGYTF | TGTGCCAGCTCACCGGGCGATGGCTACACCTTC
TRBJ2-2 | TRBV7-9 | . | . | CAFWGLGELFF | TGTGCCTTCTGGGGTCTCGGGGAGCTGTTTTTT
TRBJ1-1 | TRBV18 | . | . | CASSPRTDNTEAFF | TGTGCCAGCTCGCCTAGGACAGACAACACTGAAGCTTTCTTT
TRBJ2-1 | TRBV11-2 | TRBD1 | . | CASSLDPTGTVYNEQFF | TGTGCCAGCAGCTTAGATCCCACCGGGACAGTCTACAATGAGCAGTTCTTC
TRBJ2-7 | TRBV5-5 | TRBD2 | . | CASSTGLAGVSYEQYF | TGTGCCAGCAGCACAGGACTAGCGGGAGTGTCCTACGAGCAGTACTTC
TRBJ1-1 | TRBV9 | . | . | CASSVITGWNTEAFF | TGTGCCAGCAGCGTAATTACAGGGTGGAACACTGAAGCTTTCTTT
TRBJ1-1 | TRBV28 | . | . | CASSRTTEAFF | TGTGCCAGCAGCAGGACCACTGAAGCTTTCTTT
TRBJ2-2 | TRBV7-2 | . | . | CASRSSLENTGELFF | TGTGCCAGCCGCAGCTCTCTGGAGAACACCGGGGAGCTGTTTTTT
TRBJ2-2 | TRBV19 | TRBD2 | . | CASSIDGPGLAGGPPRELFF | TGTGCCAGTAGTATAGATGGCCCCGGACTAGCGGGAGGACCGCCCCGGGAGCTGTTTTTT
TRBJ2-7 | TRBV4-2 | . | . | CASSQEAAREQYF | TGTGCCAGCAGCCAAGAAGCTGCTAGGGAGCAGTACTTC
TRBJ2-7 | TRBV15 | TRBD1 | . | CATSRDLGGGTGGGYEQYF | TGTGCCACCAGCAGAGATCTGGGAGGTGGGACAGGGGGAGGCTACGAGCAGTACTTC